This T cell receptor beta chain was recovered during a study of blood T cell repertoires in COVID-19. This clone showed up just a few times. As originally analysed: Amplification from reference gene primers served as the basis for estimated nucleated cell counts. Measured with immunoSEQ multiplex PCR; TCRdb has only the in-frame clones, and not every one. V and J calls and clone size are as listed in that table; D and trimming were resolved from the DNA. Here the sample spans about 180,000 clones, around 85% being singletons. A Seattle source enrolled patients during active infection and followed them longitudinally. Germline V gene lookup returns CDR1 SGHDT and CDR2 YYEEEE. The CDR3 length is 18 residues. Deletions cut 4 bases from V and 0 bases from J, with 17 bases between.

The gene calls are TRBV5-6 and TRBJ1-6; D is possibly TRBD1 (5 bases). The receptor was isolated from a person between 65 and 79 years old with COVID-19, enrolled during active disease. Sequencing was performed on peripheral blood. The chain's CDR3 is CASSPLTVRSSYNSPLHF. The CDR3 DNA reads TGTGCCAGCAGCCCACTGACAGTCCGATCCTCCTATAATTCACCCCTCCACTTT.